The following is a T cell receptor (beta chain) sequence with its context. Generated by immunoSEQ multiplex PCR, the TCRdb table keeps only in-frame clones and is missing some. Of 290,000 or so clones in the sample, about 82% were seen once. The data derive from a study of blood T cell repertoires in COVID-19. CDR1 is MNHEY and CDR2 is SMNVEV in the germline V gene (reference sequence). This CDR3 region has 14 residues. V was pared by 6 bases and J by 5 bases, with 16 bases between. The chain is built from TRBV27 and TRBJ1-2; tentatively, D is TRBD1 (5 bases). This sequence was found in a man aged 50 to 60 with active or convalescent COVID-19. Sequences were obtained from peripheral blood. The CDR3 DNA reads TGTGCCAGCAGGAGCCGGGACTCCCTATATGGCTACACCTTC. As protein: CASRSRDSLYGYTF.